Described below is a single T cell receptor (beta chain) sequence and its context. Antigen unknown. The CDR3 runs to 13 residues. J was trimmed by 9 bases and V by 6 bases; bases with no gene match: 8. Germline CDR1 reads MNHNY; CDR2 reads SVGAGI (reference sequence). This specimen belongs to a study of shared clonotypes between healthy human individuals. The assay was carried out at the deep level. Genomic DNA (from each subset) was split evenly across several immunoSEQ plates. Some 29,000 T cell genomes (about 0.2 ug DNA) went into each sorted-subset replicate. Generated by immunoSEQ multiplex PCR, the TCRdb table keeps only in-frame clones and is missing some. The table records under 2.5 million clones, just under 95% of them present only once. Points from the study as a whole: Generation probabilities of non-shared clonotypes were lower (relative to those shared by all four donors).

Sequencing was performed on naive CD4+ T cells from PBMCs. Documented subset: CD45RA+ positively selected. V is TRBV6-6 and J is TRBJ1-1; 9 bases are shared with TRBD1. The TCR comes from a man younger than 35 in good health. Some clones in this sample may be carry-over from other donors' samples. This chain's CDR3 is CASRQGASGKAFF. The DNA of the CDR3 is TGTGCCAGCAGACAGGGGGCATCAGGAAAAGCTTTCTTT.